This T cell receptor beta chain was identified in a study of T cell repertoires in cytomegalovirus infection. About the research overall: Based on public TCR beta signatures, there were indications of CMV infection and of a matching HLA type.

This clonotype was seen repeatedly, ten times or more. The antigen is unknown. CDR1 and CDR2 (germline): SGHVS, FQNEAQ. The V end lost 5 bases, the J end lost 0 bases, and 19 bases lay between the germline ends. This CDR3 contains 17 residues. Each CDR3 protein gets one entry after TCRdb re-called the reads with MiXCR. Here the sample spans approximately 730,000 distinct CDR3 sequences, about 29% being singletons. The V gene is TRBV7-8, the J gene TRBJ1-2, with D tentatively TRBD1 (5 bases). The specimen comprised cultured CD8+ T cells from PBMCs, sampled from culture after CMV antigen stimulation. The clonotype comes from a human donor in good health (CMV status not recorded). Some clones in this sample may be carry-over from other donors' samples. This CDR3 reads CASSPGGPTDPNYGYTF. The CDR3 bases are TGTGCCAGCAGCCCGGGAGGGCCGACAGACCCTAACTATGGCTACACCTTC.